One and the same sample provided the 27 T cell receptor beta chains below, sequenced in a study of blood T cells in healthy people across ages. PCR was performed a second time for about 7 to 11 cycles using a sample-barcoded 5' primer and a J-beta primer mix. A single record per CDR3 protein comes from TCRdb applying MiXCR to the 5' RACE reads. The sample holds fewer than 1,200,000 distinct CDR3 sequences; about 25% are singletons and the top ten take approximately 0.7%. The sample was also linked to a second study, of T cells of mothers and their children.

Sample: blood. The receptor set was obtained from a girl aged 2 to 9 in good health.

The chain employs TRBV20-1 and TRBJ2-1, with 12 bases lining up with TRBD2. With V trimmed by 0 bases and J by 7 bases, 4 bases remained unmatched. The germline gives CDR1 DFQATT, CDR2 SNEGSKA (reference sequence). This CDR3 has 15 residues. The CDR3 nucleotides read TGCAGTGCTAGAGATCTAGCGGGGGGGCTTAATGAGCAGTTCTTC. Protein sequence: CSARDLAGGLNEQFF.

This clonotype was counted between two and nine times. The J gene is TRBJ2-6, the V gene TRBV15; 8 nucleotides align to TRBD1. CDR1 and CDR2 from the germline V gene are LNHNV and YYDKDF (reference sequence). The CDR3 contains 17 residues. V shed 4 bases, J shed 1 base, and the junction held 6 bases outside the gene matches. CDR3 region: CATSKGTGGSGANVLTF. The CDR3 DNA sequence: TGTGCCACCAGCAAGGGGACAGGAGGGTCTGGGGCCAACGTCCTGACTTTC.

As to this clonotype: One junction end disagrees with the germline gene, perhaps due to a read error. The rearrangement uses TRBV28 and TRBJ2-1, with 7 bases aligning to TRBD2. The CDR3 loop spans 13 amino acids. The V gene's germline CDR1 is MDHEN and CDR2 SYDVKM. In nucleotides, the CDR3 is TGCGCCACCCTAGCCCGGGGGGTCAATGAGCAGTTCTTC. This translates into CATLARGVNEQFF.

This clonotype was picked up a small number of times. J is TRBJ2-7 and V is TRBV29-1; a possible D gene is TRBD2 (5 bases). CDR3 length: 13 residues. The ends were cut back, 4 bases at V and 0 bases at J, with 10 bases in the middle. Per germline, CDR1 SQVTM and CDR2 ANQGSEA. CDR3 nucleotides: TGCAGCGTTGGGGAAGGGAGCTCCTACGAGCAGTACTTC. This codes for CSVGEGSSYEQYF.

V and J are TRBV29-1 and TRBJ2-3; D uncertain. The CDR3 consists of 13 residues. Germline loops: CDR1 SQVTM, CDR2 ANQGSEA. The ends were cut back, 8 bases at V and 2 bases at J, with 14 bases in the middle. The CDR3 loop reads CSTPQENTDTQYF. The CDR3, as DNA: TGCAGCACACCCCAGGAGAACACAGATACGCAGTATTTT.

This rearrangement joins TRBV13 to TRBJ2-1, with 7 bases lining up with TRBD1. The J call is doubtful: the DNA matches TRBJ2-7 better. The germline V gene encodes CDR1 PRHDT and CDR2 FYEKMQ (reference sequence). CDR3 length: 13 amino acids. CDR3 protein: CASGSGTASEQYF. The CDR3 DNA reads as TGTGCCAGCGGGTCGGGGACAGCTAGTGAGCAGTACTTC.

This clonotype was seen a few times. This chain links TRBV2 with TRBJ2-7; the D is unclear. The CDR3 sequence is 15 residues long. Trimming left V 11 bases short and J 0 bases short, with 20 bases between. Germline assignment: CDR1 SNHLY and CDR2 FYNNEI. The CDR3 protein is CAASGQARPSYEQYF. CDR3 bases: TGTGCCGCCTCTGGCCAAGCGCGGCCCTCCTACGAGCAGTACTTC.

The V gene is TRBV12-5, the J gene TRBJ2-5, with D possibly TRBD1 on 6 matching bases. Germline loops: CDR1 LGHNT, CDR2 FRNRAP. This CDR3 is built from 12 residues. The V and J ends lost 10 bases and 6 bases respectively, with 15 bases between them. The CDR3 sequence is CAKRAGEKTQYF. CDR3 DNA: TGTGCTAAGAGGGCAGGGGAAAAGACCCAGTACTTC. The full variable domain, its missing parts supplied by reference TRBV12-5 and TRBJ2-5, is DARVTQTPRHKVTEMGQEVTMRCQPILGHNTVFWYRQTMMQGLELLAYFRNRAPLDDSGMPKDRFSAEMPDATLATLKIQPSEPRDSAVYFCAKRAGEKTQYFGPGTRLLVL.

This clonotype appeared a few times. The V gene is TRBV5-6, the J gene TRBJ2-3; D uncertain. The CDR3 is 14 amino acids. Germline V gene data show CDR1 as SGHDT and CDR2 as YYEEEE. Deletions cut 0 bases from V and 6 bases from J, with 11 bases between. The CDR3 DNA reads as TGTGCCAGCAGCTTGGCTACGGCTGAGGATACGCAGTATTTT. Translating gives CASSLATAEDTQYF.

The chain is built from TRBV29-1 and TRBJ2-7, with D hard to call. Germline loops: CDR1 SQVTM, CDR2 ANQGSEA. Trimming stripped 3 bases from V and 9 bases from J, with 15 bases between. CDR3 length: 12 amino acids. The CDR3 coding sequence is TGCAGCGTTGAGATCGTCGCAGGTCGGCAGTACTTC. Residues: CSVEIVAGRQYF.

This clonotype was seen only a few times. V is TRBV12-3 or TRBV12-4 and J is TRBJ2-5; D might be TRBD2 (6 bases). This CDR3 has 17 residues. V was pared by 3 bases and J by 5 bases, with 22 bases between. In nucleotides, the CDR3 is TGTGCCAGCAGTTTTTTCCCCGGAGGGTATTCGGTGGAGACCCAGTACTTC. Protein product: CASSFFPGGYSVETQYF.

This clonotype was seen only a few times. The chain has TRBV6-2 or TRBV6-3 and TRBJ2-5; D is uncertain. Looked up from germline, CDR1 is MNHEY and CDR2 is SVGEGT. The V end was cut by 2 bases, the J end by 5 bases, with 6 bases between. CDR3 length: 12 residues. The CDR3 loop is CASSYTSETQYF. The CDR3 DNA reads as TGTGCCAGCAGTTACACGTCGGAGACCCAGTACTTC.

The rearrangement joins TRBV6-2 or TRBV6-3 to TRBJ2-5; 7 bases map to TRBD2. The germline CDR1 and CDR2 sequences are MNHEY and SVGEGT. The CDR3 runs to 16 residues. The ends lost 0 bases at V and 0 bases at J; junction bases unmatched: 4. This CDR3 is CASSYSGRGHQETQYF. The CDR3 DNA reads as TGTGCCAGCAGTTACTCAGGGAGGGGACACCAAGAGACCCAGTACTTC.

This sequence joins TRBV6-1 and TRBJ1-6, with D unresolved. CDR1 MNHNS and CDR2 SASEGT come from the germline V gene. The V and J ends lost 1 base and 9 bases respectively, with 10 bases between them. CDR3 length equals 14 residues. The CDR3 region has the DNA TGTGCCAGCAGTGAAGACGGTAACTTTTCACCCCTCCACTTT. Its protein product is CASSEDGNFSPLHF.

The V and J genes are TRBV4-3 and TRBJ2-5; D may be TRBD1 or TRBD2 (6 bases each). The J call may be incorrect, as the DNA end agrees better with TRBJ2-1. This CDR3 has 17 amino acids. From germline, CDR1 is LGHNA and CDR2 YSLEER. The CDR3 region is CASSQGAIAGYGHEQFF. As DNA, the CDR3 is TGCGCCAGCAGCCAGGGGGCTATCGCGGGATATGGGCATGAGCAGTTCTTC.

CDR3 DNA sequence: TGTGCCAGCAGCACCCGGGACAGTACCTACGAGCAGTACTTC. Encoded protein: CASSTRDSTYEQYF. This chain links TRBV7-2 with TRBJ2-5, with TRBD1 matching 7 bases. TRBJ2-7 explains the end of the DNA better; the J call may be wrong. Germline V gene lookup returns CDR1 SGHTA and CDR2 FQGNSA. The CDR3 runs 14 residues.

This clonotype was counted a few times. CDR3: CASSESLGRNYYEQYF. The CDR3 DNA reads TGTGCCAGCAGCGAATCTTTAGGACGGAATTACTACGAGCAGTACTTC. The genes are TRBV7-8 and TRBJ2-7; D not resolved. CDR1 SGHVS and CDR2 FQNEAQ come from the germline V gene. V lost 5 bases, J lost 3 bases, and 20 bases lay in between. The CDR3 has 16 amino acids.

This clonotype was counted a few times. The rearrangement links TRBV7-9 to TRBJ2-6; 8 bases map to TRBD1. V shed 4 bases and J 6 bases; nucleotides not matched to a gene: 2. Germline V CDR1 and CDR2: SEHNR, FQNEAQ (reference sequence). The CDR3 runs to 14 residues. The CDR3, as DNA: TGTGCCAGCAGCTCGGGACAGGTGGCCAACGTCCTGACTTTC. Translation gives CASSSGQVANVLTF.

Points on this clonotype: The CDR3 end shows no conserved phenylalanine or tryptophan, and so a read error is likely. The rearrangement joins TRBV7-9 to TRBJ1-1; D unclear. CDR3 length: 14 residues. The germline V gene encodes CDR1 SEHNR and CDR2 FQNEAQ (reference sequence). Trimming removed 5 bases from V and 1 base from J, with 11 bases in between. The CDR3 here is CASSPKIGNTEAFV. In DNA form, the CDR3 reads TGTGCCAGCAGCCCCAAAATTGGGAACACTGAAGCTTTCGTT.

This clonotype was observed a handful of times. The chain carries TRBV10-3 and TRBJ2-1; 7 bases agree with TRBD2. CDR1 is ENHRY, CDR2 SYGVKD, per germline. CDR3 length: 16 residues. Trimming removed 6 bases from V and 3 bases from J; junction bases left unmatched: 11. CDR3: CAIRDTSGEVYNEQFF. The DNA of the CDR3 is TGTGCCATCAGAGATACAAGCGGGGAGGTCTACAATGAGCAGTTCTTC.

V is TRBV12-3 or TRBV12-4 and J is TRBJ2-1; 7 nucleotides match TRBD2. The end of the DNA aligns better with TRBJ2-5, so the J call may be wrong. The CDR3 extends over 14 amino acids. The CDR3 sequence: CASSLAAGIRTQYF. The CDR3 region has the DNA TGTGCCAGCAGTTTAGCAGCGGGGATTCGGACCCAGTACTTC.

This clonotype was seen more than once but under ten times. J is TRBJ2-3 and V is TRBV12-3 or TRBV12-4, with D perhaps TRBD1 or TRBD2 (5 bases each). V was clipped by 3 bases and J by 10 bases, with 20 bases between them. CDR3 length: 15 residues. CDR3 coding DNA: TGTGCCAGCAGTTTGAAGTCCTTCCGGGGCATCGCGCAGTATTTT. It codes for CASSLKSFRGIAQYF.

The CDR3 here is CASSVATTGKALNEQFF. The CDR3 DNA follows: TGTGCCAGCAGCGTAGCTACGACGGGGAAAGCCCTCAATGAGCAGTTCTTC. The chain carries TRBV9 and TRBJ2-1; tentatively, D is TRBD2 (5 bases). Deletions cut 0 bases from V and 6 bases from J, with 19 bases between. Germline V CDR1 and CDR2: SGDLS, YYNGEE. The CDR3 covers 17 residues. Full variable domain (outside the CDR3, taken from reference TRBV9 and TRBJ2-1): DSGVTQTPKHLITATGQRVTLRCSPRSGDLSVYWYQQSLDQGLQFLIQYYNGEERAKGNILERFSAQQFPDLHSELNLSSLELGDSALYFCASSVATTGKALNEQFFGPGTRLTVL.

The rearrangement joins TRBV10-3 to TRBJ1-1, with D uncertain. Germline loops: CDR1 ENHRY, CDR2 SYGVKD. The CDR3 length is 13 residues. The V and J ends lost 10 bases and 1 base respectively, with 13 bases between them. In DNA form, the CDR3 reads TGTGCCACGAGAGCCGGTAGGAACACTGAAGCTTTCTTT. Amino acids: CATRAGRNTEAFF.

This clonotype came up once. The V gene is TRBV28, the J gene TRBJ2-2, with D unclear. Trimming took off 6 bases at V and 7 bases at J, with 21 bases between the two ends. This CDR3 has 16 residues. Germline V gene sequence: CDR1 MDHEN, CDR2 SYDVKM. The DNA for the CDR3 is TGTGCCAGCAGGCCATCCTCGGCCCCGACAAGCGGGGAGCTGTTTTTT. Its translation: CASRPSSAPTSGELFF.

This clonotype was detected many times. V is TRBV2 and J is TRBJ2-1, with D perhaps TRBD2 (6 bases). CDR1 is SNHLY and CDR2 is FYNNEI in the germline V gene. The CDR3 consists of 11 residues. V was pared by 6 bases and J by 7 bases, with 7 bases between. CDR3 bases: TGTGCCAGCAGGGGAGGTAATGAGCAGTTCTTC. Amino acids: CASRGGNEQFF.

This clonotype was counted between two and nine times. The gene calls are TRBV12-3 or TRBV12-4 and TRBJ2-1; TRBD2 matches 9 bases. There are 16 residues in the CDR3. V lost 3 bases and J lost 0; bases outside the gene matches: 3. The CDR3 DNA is TGTGCCAGCAGTTTCCTTAGCGGGAGCTCCTACAATGAGCAGTTCTTC. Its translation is CASSFLSGSSYNEQFF.